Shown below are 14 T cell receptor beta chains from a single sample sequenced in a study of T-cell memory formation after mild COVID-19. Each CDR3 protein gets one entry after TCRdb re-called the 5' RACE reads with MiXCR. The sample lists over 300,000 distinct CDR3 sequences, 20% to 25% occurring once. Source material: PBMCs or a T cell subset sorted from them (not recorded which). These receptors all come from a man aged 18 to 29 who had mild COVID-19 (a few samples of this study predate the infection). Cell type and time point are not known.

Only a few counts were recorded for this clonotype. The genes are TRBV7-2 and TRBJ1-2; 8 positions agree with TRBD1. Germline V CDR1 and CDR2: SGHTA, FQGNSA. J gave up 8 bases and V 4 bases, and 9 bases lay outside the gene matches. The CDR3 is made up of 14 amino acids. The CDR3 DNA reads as TGTGCCAGCAGCTCATACAGGGGGTCTAGGGGCTACACCTTC. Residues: CASSSYRGSRGYTF. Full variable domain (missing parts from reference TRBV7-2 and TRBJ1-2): GAGVSQSPSNKVTEKGKDVELRCDPISGHTALYWYRQSLGQGLEFLIYFQGNSAPDKSGLPSDRFSAERTGGSVSTLTIQRTQQEDSAVYLCASSSYRGSRGYTFGSGTRLTVV.

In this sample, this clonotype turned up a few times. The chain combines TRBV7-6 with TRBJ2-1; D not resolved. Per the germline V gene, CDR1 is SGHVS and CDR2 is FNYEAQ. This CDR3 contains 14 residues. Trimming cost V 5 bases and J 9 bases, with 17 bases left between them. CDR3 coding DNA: TGTGCCAGCAGCAAACTGCCCCAAGAATCTGAGCAGTTCTTC. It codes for CASSKLPQESEQFF.

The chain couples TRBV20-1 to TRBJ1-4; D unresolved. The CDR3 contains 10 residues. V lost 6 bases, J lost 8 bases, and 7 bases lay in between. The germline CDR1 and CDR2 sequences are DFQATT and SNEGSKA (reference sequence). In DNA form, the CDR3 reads TGCAGTGCCGGAGAGGAAAAACTGTTTTTT. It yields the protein CSAGEEKLFF.

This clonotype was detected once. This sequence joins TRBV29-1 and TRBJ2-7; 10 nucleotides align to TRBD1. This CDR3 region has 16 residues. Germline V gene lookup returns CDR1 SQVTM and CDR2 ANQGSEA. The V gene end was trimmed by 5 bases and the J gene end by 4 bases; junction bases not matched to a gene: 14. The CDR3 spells CSVSGTGENLVYEQYF. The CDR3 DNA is TGCAGCGTTAGTGGGACAGGGGAGAATCTCGTATACGAGCAGTACTTC.

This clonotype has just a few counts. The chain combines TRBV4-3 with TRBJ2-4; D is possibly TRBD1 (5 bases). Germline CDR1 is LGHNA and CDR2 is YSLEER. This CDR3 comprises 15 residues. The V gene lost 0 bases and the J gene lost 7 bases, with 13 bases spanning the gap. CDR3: CASSQEWGFGNIQYF. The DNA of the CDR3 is TGCGCCAGCAGCCAAGAGTGGGGCTTTGGGAACATTCAGTACTTC.

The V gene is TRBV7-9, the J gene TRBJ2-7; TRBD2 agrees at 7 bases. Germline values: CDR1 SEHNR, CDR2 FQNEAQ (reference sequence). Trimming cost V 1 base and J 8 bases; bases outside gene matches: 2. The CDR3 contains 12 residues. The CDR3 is CASSLGAGQQYV. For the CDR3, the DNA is TGTGCCAGCAGCTTAGGAGCGGGGCAGCAGTACGTC.

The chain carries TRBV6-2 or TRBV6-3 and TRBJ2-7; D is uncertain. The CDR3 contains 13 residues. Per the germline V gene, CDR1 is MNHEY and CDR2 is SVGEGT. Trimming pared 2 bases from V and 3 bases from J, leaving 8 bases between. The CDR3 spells CASSYVPFYEQYF. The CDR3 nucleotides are TGTGCCAGCAGTTACGTCCCGTTCTACGAGCAGTACTTC.

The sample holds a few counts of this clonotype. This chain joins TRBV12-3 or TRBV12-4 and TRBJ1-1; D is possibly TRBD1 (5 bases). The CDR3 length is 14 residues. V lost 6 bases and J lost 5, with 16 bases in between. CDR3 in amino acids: CASRMGLRKTEAFF. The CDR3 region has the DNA TGTGCCAGCAGGATGGGACTGAGGAAGACTGAAGCTTTCTTT.

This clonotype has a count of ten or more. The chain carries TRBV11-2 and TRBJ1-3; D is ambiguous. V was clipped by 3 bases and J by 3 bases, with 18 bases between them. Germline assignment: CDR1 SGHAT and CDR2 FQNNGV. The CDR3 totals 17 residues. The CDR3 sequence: CASSLDPKGPYGNTIYF. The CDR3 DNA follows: TGTGCCAGCAGCTTGGACCCGAAAGGGCCGTATGGAAACACCATATATTTT.

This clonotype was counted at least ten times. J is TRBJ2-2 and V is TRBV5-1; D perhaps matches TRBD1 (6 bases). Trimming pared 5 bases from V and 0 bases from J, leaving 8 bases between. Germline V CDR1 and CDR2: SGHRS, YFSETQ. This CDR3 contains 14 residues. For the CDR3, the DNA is TGCGCCAGCAGGGACAGCCCGAACACCGGGGAGCTGTTTTTT. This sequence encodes CASRDSPNTGELFF. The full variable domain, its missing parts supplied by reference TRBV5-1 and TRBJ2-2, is KAGVTQTPRYLIKTRGQQVTLSCSPISGHRSVSWYQQTPGQGLQFLFEYFSETQRNKGNFPGRFSGRQFSNSRSEMNVSTLELGDSALYLCASRDSPNTGELFFGEGSRLTVL.

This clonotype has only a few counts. The chain's CDR3 is CASSTRGITLHF. CDR3 DNA sequence: TGTGCCAGCAGCACCCGCGGGATCACCCTCCACTTT. The rearrangement links TRBV28 to TRBJ1-6; D is unresolved. The ends were cut back, 6 bases at V and 14 bases at J, with 14 bases in the middle. This CDR3 spans 12 amino acids. Germline V gene sequence: CDR1 MDHEN, CDR2 SYDVKM.

The CDR3 sequence: CASSPRSEKLFF. CDR3 bases: TGTGCCAGCAGCCCCCGATCTGAAAAACTGTTTTTT. The chain has TRBV6-6 and TRBJ1-4; D unresolved. Trimming took 6 bases from V and 7 from J, leaving 9 bases between them. The CDR3 has 12 amino acids. Germline V gives CDR1 MNHNY, CDR2 SVGAGI (reference sequence).

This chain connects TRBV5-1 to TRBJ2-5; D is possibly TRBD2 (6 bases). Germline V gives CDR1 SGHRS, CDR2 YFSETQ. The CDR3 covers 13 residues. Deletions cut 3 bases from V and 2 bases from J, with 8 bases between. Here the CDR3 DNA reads TGCGCCAGCAGCTCGGGGGTACAAGAGACCCAGTACTTC. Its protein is CASSSGVQETQYF.

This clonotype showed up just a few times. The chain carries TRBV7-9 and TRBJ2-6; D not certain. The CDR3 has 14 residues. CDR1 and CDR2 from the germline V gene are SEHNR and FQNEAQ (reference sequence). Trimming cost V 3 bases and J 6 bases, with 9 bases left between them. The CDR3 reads CASSFGLQANVLTF. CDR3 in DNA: TGTGCCAGCAGCTTTGGCCTGCAGGCCAACGTCCTGACTTTC.